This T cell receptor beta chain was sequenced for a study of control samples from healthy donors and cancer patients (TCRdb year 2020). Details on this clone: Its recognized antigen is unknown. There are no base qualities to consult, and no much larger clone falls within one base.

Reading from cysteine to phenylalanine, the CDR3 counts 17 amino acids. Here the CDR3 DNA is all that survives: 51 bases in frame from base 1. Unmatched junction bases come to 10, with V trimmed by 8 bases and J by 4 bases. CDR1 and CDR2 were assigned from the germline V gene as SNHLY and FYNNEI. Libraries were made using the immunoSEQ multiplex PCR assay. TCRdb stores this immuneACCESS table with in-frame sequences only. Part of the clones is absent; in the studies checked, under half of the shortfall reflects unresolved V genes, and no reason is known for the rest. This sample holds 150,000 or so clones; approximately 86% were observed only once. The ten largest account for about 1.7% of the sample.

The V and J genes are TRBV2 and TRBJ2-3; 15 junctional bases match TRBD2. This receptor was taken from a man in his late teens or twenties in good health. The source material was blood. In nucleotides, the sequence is TGTGCCAGCGGCTCCGGGACTAGCGGGGGGTATTCAGATACGCAGTATTTT. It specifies CASGSGTSGGYSDTQYF.